This TCR beta chain was sequenced for a study of neurological immune-mediated disorders (dated by TCRdb to the late 2010s). Context from the whole study: Peripheral blood TCR-beta repertoires from HTLV-I-associated myelopathy (HAM/TSP) patients, multiple sclerosis patients and healthy controls were compared by UMI-based sequencing. The cohort was made up of about 66 subjects, consisting of 15 or so HAM/TSP patients, roughly 35 multiple sclerosis patients and 20 healthy controls. The roughly 110 TCR-beta libraries covered PBMC samples along with longitudinal samples, technical triplicates, and paired sorted CD4+ and CD8+ T-cell subsets. The study at large found these results: Across subjects, expanded clones never shared an identical CDR3 amino acid sequence, which suggests that the TCR-beta repertoires in every group were private. TCR clonal expansion was highest in HAM/TSP patients and lowest in MS patients, with MS patients falling below even healthy controls.

The healthy controls were volunteers from blood banks in Maryland, USA. Libraries from unsorted PBMCs were made from 2 million PBMCs kept in RNAlater at -80 degrees C until RNA extraction. Peripheral blood was subjected to Ficoll-Hypaque density gradient centrifugation to isolate PBMCs, which were then cryopreserved in liquid nitrogen. The germline V gene encodes CDR1 SGHTA and CDR2 FQGTGA. Trimming leaves V shorter by 5 bases and J shorter by 8 bases, with the junction holding 16 bases beyond the gene matches. Its CDR3 holds 17 amino acids, cysteine through phenylalanine. Just the 51-base CDR3 DNA is kept, in frame starting at base 1. cDNA was synthesized by template-switch 5'RACE using a primer with a 10-nucleotide random unique molecular identifier that tagged each TCR transcript. Every sequencing run yielded over 160 million TCR-beta sequences covering 15-18 subjects. The RNeasy kit was used for extraction of total RNA. TCR-beta VDJ regions were amplified with primers for the TCR constant region and the 5'RACE anchor, using the KAPA Real-time Library Amplification kit. A first PCR added sample indexes and Illumina adaptors, after which a second PCR increased the library yield. After Ampure bead purification, the TCR product of roughly 650 bp was size-selected on a 2% E-gel SizeSelection system. Before pooling, libraries had their quality checked on a Bioanalyzer, their concentration measured with Qubit, and their quantity determined with the Kapa Library Quantification kit. An Illumina HiSeq 2500 sequenced the libraries paired-end 2 x 150 bp. To increase sequence diversity, roughly 24-32% phiX was spiked into each library pool. The study's processing was this. The quality-filtered reads were processed with the UMI-based MiGEC pipeline, whose error correction step removed more than 90% of the raw TCR sequences. VDJ genes were aligned to IMGT germline references, and clonotypes were defined by unique CDR3 amino acid sequence plus V-J genes. VDJtools evaluated clonal expansion, Shannon diversity and CDR3 relatedness (CalcPairwiseDistances, ClusterSamples); CLCbio workbench built phylogenetic trees. A clone was classed as expanded if it had 8 or more unique UMIs, a cutoff based on coefficient-of-variation modelling across technical triplicates. Using fastp trimming at Q25 and MiXCR clonotype assembly, TCRdb reanalyzed the public sequencing data and kept in-frame beta chains. Rows with one shared CDR3 protein collapse into an entry with the most common genes and DNA. The V and J calls were not made by the authors but by TCRdb's processing. In this sample the table shows some 29,000 distinct CDR3 sequences, roughly 12% of which occur a single time. About 6% of the sample is in the top ten clones.

This clonotype was recorded at least ten times. It has no known antigen specificity. No per-base quality is available; no much larger clone lies one base away. Sequenced input: PBMCs. The clonotype originates from a woman aged 55-70 years in good health. This receptor chain uses TRBV7-3 and TRBJ2-1; TRBD2 agrees with 9 junctional bases. The CDR3 region has the sequence CASSQSASGGNTDEQFF. The base sequence is TGTGCCAGCAGCCAGTCCGCCAGCGGGGGGAATACCGATGAGCAGTTCTTC.